A selection of T cell receptor beta chains follows, all from one sample in a study of Ad26.COV2.S vaccination and SARS-CoV-2 variants. The data were produced by immunoSEQ multiplex PCR, yet TCRdb's version contains in-frame clones alone and is incomplete. The sample consists of fewer than 600,000 clones, 80% to 90% of them appearing once. The source material was peripheral blood, sampled in a trial of Ad26.COV2.S vaccine versus placebo. The receptors stem from a person between 18 and 65 years old who received the Ad26.COV2.S COVID-19 vaccine or a placebo. The CDR3 runs from the conserved cysteine through the conserved F or W.

J gene | V gene | CDR3 protein
TRBJ2-2 | TRBV10-3 | CATAGGTINTGELFF
TRBJ2-7 | TRBV12-5 | CASALSGSGSYEQYF
TRBJ2-2 | TRBV3-1/TRBV3-2 | CASSYTTRGQAVSGELFF
TRBJ2-7 | TRBV9 | CASSPWAGDRYEQYF
TRBJ1-2 | TRBV28 | CASRADRAYGYTF
TRBJ1-1 | TRBV28 | CASSSGQGWGAFF
TRBJ2-7 | TRBV6-6 | CASSPALASGRVYEQYF
TRBJ2-5 | TRBV19 | CASSIGGIWETQYF
TRBJ1-1 | TRBV28 | CASSLQGSGNTEAFF
TRBJ1-2 | TRBV4-1 | CASSQESLSFHGYTF